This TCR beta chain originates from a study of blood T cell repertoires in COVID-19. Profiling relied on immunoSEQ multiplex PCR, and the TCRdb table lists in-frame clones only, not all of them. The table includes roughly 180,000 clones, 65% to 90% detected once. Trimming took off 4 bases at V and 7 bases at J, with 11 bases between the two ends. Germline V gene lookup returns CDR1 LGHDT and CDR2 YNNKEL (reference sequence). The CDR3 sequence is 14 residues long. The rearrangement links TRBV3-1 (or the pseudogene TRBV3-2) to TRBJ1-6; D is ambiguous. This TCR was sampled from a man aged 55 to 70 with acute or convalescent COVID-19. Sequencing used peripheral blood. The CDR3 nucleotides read TGTGCCAGCAGCCCTCGAGAGAGCAATTCACCCCTCCACTTT. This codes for CASSPRESNSPLHF.